The sequence of this T cell receptor beta chain was determined in a study of CD8 T cells in ankylosing spondylitis. Study observations and caveats: There was a TCR beta motif, made of fewer than 10 highly homologous variants, that appeared characteristic of ankylosing spondylitis blood.

TCRdb used MiXCR to reprocess the 5' RACE reads, holding one entry per CDR3 protein. The data show some 200,000 distinct CDR3 sequences, 5.5% to 7.5% seen once. Ten or more counts support this clonotype. Its antigen is not identified. V shed 1 base and J shed 7 bases, with 20 bases lying between them. This CDR3 region has 16 residues. Per the germline V gene, CDR1 is DFQATT and CDR2 is SNEGSKA (reference sequence). This receptor was identified in a male donor with ankylosing spondylitis. Sequencing input: blood, either unsorted or a sorted T cell fraction (not recorded which). The chain couples TRBV20-1 to TRBJ2-1; D may be TRBD2 (6 bases). CDR3 sequence (DNA): TGCAGTGCTAGAGTAGGACTACCGAGTCGTGGTAATGAGCAGTTCTTC. This translates into CSARVGLPSRGNEQFF.